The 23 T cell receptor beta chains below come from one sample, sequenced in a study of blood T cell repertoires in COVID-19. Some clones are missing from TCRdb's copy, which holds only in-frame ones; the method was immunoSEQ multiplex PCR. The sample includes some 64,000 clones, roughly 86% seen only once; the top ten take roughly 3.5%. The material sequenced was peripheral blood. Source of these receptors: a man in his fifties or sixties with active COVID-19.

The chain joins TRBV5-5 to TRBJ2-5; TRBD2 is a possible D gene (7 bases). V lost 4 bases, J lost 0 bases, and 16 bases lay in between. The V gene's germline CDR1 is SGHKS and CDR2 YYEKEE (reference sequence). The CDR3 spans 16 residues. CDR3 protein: CASSRRGRGYQETQYF. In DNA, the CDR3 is TGTGCCAGCAGCAGGAGGGGGAGGGGCTACCAAGAGACCCAGTACTTC.

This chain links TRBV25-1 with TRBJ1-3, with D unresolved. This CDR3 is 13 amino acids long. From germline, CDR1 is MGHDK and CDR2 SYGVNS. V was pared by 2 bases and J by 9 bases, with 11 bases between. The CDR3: CASSEGQFATIYF. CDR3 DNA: TGTGCCAGCAGTGAAGGGCAGTTTGCCACCATATATTTT.

In nucleotides, the CDR3 is TGTGCCAGCAGCCAAGAATCGGCAGGGGACGGGTATGGCTACACCTTC. Its protein product is CASSQESAGDGYGYTF. The chain has TRBV4-2 and TRBJ1-2; D possibly corresponds to TRBD1 (6 bases). The CDR3 has 16 residues. Germline lookup yields CDR1 LGHNA and CDR2 YNFKEQ. Trimming left V 0 bases short and J 5 bases short, with 16 bases between.

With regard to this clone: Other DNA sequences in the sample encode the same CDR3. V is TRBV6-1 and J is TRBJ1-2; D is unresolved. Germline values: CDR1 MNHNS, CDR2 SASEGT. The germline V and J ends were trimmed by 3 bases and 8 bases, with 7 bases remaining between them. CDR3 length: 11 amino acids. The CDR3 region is CASSESLGYTF. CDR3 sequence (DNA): TGTGCCAGCAGTGAGAGTTTGGGCTACACCTTC.

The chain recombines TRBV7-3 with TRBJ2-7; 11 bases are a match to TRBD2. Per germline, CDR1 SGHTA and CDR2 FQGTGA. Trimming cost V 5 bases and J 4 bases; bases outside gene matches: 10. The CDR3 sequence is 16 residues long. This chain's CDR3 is CASSLDPASGGYEQYF. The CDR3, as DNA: TGTGCCAGCAGCCTCGACCCGGCTAGCGGGGGGTACGAGCAGTACTTC.

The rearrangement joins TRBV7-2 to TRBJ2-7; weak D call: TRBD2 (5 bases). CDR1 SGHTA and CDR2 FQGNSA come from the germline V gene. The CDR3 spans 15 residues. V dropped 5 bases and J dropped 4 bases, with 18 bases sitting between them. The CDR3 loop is CASSPREGGGYEQYF. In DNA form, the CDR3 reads TGTGCCAGCAGCCCCCGCGAGGGTGGCGGATACGAGCAGTACTTC.

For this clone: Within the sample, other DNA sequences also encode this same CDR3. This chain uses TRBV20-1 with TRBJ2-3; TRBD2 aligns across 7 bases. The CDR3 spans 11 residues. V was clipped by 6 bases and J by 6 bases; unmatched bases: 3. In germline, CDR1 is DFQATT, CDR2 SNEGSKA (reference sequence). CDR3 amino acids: CSASRGDTQYF. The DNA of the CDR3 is TGCAGTGCCTCGCGGGGGGATACGCAGTATTTT.

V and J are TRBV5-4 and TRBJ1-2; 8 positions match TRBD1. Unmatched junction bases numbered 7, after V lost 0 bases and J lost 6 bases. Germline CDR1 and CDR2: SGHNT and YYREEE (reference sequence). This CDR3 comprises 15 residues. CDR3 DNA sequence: TGTGCCAGCAGCTTGGGGACAGGGCCGGAACATGGCTACACCTTC. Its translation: CASSLGTGPEHGYTF.

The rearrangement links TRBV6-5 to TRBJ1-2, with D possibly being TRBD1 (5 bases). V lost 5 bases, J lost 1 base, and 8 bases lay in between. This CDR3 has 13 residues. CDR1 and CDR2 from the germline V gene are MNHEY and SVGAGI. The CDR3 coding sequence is TGTGCCAGCAGTCTGACAGTTAACTATGGCTACACCTTC. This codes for CASSLTVNYGYTF.

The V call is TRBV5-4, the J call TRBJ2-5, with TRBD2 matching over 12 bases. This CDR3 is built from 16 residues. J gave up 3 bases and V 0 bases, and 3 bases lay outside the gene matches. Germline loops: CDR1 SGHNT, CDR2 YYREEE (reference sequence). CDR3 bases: TGTGCCAGCAGCTTGGGGACTAGCGGGAAAGAAGAGACCCAGTACTTC. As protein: CASSLGTSGKEETQYF.

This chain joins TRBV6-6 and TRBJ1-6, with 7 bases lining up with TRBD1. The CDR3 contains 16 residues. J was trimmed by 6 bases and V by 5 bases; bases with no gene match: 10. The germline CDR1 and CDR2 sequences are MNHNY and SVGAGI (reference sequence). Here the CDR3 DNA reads TGTGCCAGCAGTCTTTCCGGGACAGCGACTAATTCACCCCTCCACTTT. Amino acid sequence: CASSLSGTATNSPLHF.

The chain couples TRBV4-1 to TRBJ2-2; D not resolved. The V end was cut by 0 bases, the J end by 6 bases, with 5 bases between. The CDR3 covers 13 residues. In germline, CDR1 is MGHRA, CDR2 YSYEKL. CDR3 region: CASSQDPAGELFF. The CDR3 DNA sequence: TGCGCCAGCAGCCAAGATCCCGCCGGGGAGCTGTTTTTT.

CDR3 region: CASSYRGPITFF. The CDR3 nucleotides read TGTGCCAGCAGCTACAGGGGGCCGATAACTTTCTTT. The chain uses TRBV12-3 or TRBV12-4 and TRBJ1-1, with 9 bases matching TRBD1. Unmatched junction bases numbered 8, after V lost 6 bases and J lost 12 bases. There are 12 residues in the CDR3.

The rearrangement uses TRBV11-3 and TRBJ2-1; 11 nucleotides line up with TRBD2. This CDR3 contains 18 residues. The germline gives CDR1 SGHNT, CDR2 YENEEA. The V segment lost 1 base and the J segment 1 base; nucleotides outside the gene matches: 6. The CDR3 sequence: CASSLGRSGGASYNEQFF. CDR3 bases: TGTGCCAGCAGCTTAGGGCGTAGCGGGGGGGCTTCCTACAATGAGCAGTTCTTC.

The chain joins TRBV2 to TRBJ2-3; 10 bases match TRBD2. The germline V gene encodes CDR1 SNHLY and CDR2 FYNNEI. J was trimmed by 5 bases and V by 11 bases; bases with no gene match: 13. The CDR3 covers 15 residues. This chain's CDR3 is CASSARTSGGDTQYF. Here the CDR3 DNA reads TGTGCCTCCTCGGCGAGGACTAGCGGTGGAGATACGCAGTATTTT. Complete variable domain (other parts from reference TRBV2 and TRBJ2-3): EPEVTQTPSHQVTQMGQEVILRCVPISNHLYFYWYRQILGQKVEFLVSFYNNEISEKSEIFDDQFSVERPDGSNFTLKIRSTKLEDSAMYFCASSARTSGGDTQYFGPGTRLTVL.

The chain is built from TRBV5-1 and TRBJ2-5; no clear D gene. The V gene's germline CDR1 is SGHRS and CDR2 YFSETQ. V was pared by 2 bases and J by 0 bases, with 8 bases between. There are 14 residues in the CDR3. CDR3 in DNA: TGCGCCAGCAGCTTAGGAGCAAACCAAGAGACCCAGTACTTC. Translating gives CASSLGANQETQYF.

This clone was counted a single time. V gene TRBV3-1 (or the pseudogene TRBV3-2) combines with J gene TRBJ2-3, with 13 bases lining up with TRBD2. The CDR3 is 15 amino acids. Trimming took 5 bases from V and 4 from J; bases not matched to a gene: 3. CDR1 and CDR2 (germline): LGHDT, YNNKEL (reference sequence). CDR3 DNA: TGTGCCAGCAGCAAACTAGCGGGGGGGCCAGATACGCAGTATTTT. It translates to CASSKLAGGPDTQYF.

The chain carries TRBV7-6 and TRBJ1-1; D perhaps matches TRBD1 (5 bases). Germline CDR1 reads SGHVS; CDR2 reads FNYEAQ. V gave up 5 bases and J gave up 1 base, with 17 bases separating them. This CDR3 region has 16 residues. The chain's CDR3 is CASSKLPGFSNTEAFF. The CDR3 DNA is TGTGCCAGCAGCAAACTACCAGGGTTTTCGAACACTGAAGCTTTCTTT.

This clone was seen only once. CDR3 nucleotides: TGTGCCACCAGCAGATACAACTCAGGGGGATGGTATGGCTACACCTTC. Translating gives CATSRYNSGGWYGYTF. V and J are TRBV15 and TRBJ1-2; the match to TRBD1 covers 7 bases. Germline CDR1 and CDR2: LNHNV and YYDKDF (reference sequence). The CDR3 is 16 amino acids. Trimming cost V 2 bases and J 5 bases; bases outside gene matches: 11.

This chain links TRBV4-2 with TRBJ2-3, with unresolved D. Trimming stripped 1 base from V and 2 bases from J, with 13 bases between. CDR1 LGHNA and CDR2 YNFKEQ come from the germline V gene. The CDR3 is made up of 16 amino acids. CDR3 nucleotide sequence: TGTGCCAGCAGCCAAGTTTTCCGGAGCACCACAGATACGCAGTATTTT. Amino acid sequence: CASSQVFRSTTDTQYF.

The CDR3 bases are TGTGCCAGCAGTGAAGAGAGCGAGCAGTACTTC. Translation gives CASSEESEQYF. V usage is TRBV6-1 and J usage is TRBJ2-7; the D is unclear. V dropped 1 base and J dropped 6 bases, with 4 bases sitting between them. Germline lookup yields CDR1 MNHNS and CDR2 SASEGT. The CDR3 sequence is 11 residues long.

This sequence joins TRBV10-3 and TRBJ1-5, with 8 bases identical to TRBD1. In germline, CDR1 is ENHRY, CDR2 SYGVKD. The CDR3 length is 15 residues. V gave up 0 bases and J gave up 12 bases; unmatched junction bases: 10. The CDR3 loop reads CAISESAGGSEYQHF. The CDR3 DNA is TGTGCCATCAGTGAGTCCGCAGGGGGCTCCGAGTACCAGCATTTT.

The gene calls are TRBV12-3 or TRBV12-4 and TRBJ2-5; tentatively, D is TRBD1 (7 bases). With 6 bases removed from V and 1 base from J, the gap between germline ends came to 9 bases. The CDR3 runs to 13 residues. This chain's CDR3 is CASRRDSQETQYF. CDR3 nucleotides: TGTGCCAGCAGGCGGGACAGCCAAGAGACCCAGTACTTC.